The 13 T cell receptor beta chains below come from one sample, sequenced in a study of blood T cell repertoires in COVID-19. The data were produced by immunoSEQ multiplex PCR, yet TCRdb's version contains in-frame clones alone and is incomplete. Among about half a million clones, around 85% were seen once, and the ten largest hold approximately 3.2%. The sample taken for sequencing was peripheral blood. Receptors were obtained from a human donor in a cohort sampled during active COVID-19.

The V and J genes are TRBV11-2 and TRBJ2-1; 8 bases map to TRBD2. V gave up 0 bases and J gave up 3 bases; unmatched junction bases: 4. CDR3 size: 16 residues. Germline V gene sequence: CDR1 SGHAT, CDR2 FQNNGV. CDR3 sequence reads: CASSLDQGLGYNEQFF. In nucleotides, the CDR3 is TGTGCCAGCAGCTTAGATCAGGGACTAGGCTACAATGAGCAGTTCTTC.

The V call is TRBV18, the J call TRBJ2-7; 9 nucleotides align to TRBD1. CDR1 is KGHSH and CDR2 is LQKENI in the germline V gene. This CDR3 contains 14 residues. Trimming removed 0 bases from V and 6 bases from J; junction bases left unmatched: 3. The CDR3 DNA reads TGTGCCAGCTCACCACCGGGACAGGGAGGCGAGCAGTACTTC. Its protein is CASSPPGQGGEQYF.

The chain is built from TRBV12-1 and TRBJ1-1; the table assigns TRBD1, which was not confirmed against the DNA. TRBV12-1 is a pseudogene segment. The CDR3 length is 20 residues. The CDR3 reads CASSSPLYRGRFVVNTEAFF. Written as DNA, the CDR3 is TGTGCCAGCAGCTCCCCGTTATACAGGGGGCGATTTGTGGTGAACACTGAAGCTTTCTTT.

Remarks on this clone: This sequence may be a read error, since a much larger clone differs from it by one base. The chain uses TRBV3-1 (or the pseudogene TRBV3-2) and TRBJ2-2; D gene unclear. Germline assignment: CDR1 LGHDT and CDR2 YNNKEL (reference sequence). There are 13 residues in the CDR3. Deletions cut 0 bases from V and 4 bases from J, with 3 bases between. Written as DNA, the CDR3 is TGTGCCAGCAGCCAAGACGTCACCGGGGAGCTGTTTTTT. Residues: CASSQDVTGELFF.

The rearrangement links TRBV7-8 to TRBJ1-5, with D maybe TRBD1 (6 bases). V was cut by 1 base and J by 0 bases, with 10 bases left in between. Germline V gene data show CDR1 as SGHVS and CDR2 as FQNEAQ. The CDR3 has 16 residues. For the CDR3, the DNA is TGTGCCAGCAGCTTAGATCCAGGGGCTAGCAATCAGCCCCAGCATTTT. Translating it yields CASSLDPGASNQPQHF.

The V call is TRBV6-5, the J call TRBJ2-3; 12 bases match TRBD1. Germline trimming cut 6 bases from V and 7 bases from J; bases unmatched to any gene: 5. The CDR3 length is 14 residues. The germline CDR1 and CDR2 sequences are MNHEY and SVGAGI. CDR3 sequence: CASSRDRGQNTQYF. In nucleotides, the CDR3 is TGTGCCAGCAGCAGGGACAGGGGGCAGAATACGCAGTATTTT.

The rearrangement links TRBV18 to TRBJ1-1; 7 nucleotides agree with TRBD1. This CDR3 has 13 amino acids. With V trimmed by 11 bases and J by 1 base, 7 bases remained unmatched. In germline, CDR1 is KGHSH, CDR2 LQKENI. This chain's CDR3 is CAGRGYQNTEAFF. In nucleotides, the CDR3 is TGTGCCGGCAGGGGGTACCAGAACACTGAAGCTTTCTTT.

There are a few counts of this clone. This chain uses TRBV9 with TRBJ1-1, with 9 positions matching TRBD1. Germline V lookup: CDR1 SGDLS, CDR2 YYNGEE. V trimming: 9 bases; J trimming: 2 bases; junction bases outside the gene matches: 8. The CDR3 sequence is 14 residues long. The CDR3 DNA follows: TGTGCCAACGAAACAGGGGGCTCCAACACTGAAGCTTTCTTT. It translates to CANETGGSNTEAFF. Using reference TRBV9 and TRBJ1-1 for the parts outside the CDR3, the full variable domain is DSGVTQTPKHLITATGQRVTLRCSPRSGDLSVYWYQQSLDQGLQFLIQYYNGEERAKGNILERFSAQQFPDLHSELNLSSLELGDSALYFCANETGGSNTEAFFGQGTRLTVV.

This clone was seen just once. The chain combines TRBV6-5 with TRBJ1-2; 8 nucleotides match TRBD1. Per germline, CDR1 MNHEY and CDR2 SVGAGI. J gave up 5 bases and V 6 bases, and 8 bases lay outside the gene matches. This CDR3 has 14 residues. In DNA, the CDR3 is TGTGCCAGCAGGGATTCAGGGGGCTCTTATGGCTACACCTTC. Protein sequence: CASRDSGGSYGYTF.

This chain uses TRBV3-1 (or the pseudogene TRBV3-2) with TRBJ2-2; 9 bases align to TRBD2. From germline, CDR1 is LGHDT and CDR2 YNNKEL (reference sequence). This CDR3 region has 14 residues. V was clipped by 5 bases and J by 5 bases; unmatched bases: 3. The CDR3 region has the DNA TGTGCCAGCAGCTGGCTAGCGGGAACCGGGGAGCTGTTTTTT. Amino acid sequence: CASSWLAGTGELFF.

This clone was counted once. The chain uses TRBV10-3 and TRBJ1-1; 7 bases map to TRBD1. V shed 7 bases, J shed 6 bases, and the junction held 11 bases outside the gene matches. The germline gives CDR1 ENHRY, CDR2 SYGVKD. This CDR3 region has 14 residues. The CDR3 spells CAINLQGGASEAFF. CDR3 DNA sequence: TGTGCCATCAATCTTCAAGGGGGCGCGTCTGAAGCTTTCTTT.

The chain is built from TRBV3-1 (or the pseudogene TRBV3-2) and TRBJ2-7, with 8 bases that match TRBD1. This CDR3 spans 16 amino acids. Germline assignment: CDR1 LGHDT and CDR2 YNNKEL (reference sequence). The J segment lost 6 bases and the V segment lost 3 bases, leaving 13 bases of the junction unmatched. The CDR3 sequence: CASSHPVGPGGAEQYF. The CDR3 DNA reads TGTGCCAGCAGCCATCCCGTCGGGCCAGGGGGCGCCGAGCAGTACTTC.

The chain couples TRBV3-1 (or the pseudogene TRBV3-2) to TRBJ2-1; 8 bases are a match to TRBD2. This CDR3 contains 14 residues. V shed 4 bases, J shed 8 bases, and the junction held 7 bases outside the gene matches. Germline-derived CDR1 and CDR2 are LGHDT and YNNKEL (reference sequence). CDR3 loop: CASSPLSGGHEQFF. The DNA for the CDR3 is TGTGCCAGCAGCCCCCTGAGCGGGGGACATGAGCAGTTCTTC.